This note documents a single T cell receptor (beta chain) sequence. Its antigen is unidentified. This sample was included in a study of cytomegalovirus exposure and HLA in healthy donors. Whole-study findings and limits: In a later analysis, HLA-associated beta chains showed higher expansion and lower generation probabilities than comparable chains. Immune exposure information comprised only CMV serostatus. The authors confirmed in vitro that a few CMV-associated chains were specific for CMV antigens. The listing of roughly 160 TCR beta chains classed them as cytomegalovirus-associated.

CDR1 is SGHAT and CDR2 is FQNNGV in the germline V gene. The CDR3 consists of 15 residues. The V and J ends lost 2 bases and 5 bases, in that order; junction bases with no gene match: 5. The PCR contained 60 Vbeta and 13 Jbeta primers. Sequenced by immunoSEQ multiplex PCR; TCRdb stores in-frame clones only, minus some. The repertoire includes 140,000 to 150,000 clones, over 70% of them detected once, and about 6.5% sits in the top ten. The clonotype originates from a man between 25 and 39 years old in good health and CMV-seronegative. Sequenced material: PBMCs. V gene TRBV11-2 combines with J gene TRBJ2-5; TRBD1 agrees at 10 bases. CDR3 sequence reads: CASSLSTGGEETQYF. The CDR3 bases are TGTGCCAGCAGCTTATCGACAGGGGGCGAGGAGACCCAGTACTTC.